A selection of T cell receptor beta chains follows, all from one sample in a study of cytomegalovirus exposure and HLA in healthy donors. Using immunoSEQ multiplex PCR, the repertoire was profiled, and TCRdb retains in-frame clones only, with some absent. The sample records some 100,000 clones, roughly 75% being singletons. Sequenced: PBMCs. All receptors derive from a woman younger than 30 in good health and CMV-seropositive. The CDR3 runs from the conserved cysteine through the conserved F or W. A D gene is named only where the DNA matches it firmly. Only some rows state a clone size, as once, few, many or a class for expanded clones.

TRBJ2-3	NA	TRBV6-4	TRBD2	CASSLGLEDTQYF	TGTGCCAGCAGTTTAGGACTAGAAGATACGCAGTATTTT
TRBJ2-5	NA	TRBV7-9	NA	CASSRPEYQETQYF	TGTGCCAGCAGCCGTCCCGAGTACCAAGAGACCCAGTACTTC
TRBJ1-3	NA	TRBV27	NA	CASSPYRDGNTIYF	TGTGCCAGCAGTCCCTACAGGGATGGAAACACCATATATTTT
TRBJ2-5	NA	TRBV29-1	TRBD2	CSVPLAGGYETQYF	TGCAGCGTTCCACTAGCGGGAGGGTATGAGACCCAGTACTTC
TRBJ1-2	once	TRBV15	NA	CATSREGQFGYTF	TGTGCCACCAGCAGAGAAGGACAGTTTGGCTACACCTTC
TRBJ1-4	NA	TRBV6-1	NA	CASILEGTNEKLFF	TGTGCCAGCATTCTGGAGGGCACTAATGAAAAACTGTTTTTT
TRBJ1-5	NA	TRBV10-3	NA	CAISEAGHSNQPQHF	TGTGCCATCAGTGAAGCGGGTCATAGCAATCAGCCCCAGCATTTT
TRBJ2-3	NA	TRBV29-1	TRBD2	CSVAGLAGVTQYF	TGCAGCGTTGCGGGACTAGCGGGAGTTACGCAGTATTTT
TRBJ2-7	few	TRBV7-2	NA	CATREQVAYEQYF	TGTGCCACGCGGGAACAGGTAGCCTACGAGCAGTACTTC
TRBJ1-2	few	TRBV6-1	TRBD1	CASIQGDYGYTF	TGTGCCAGCATACAGGGGGACTATGGCTACACCTTC
TRBJ1-5	NA	TRBV29-1	NA	CSVEGGADQPQHF	TGCAGCGTTGAGGGGGGGGCGGATCAGCCCCAGCATTTT